This TCR beta chain stems from a study of long-term antiretroviral therapy in people with HIV. This clone is a singleton in its sample. Donors needed at least one pre-ART PBMC sample plus at least two post-ART samples. Run at survey level, the immunoSEQ assay was version v3.0. Using immunoSEQ multiplex PCR, the repertoire was profiled, and TCRdb retains in-frame clones only, with some absent. The sample carries around 20,000 clones, around 79% recorded once. There are 14 residues in the CDR3. J gave up 2 bases and V 5 bases, and 4 bases lay outside the gene matches. Germline values: CDR1 MDHEN, CDR2 SYDVKM.

The sample in question was unsorted PBMCs, obtained at the start of antiretroviral therapy, before treatment. J is TRBJ2-7 and V is TRBV28, with 9 bases lining up with TRBD2. This sequence was found in a man younger than 35 with HIV. The CDR3 sequence is CASSTSGPTYEQYF. The CDR3, as DNA: TGTGCCAGCAGTACTAGCGGGCCTACCTACGAGCAGTACTTC.